One sample yielded the 24 T cell receptor beta chains listed below, sequenced in a study of blood T cell repertoires in COVID-19. Using immunoSEQ multiplex PCR, the repertoire was profiled, and TCRdb retains in-frame clones only, with some absent. The sample includes hundreds of thousands of clones, about 81% seen only once; the top ten take under 15%. The sample consisted of peripheral blood. The receptors were gathered from a woman between 55 and 75 years old with active or convalescent COVID-19.

The rearrangement uses TRBV24-1 and TRBJ2-3; D is uncertain. This CDR3 is 15 amino acids long. With 2 bases removed from V and 6 bases from J, the gap between germline ends came to 14 bases. CDR1 and CDR2 (germline): KGHDR, SFDVKD. The CDR3 is CATSDSRSLHDTQYF. The CDR3 bases are TGTGCCACCAGTGATTCCCGCAGTCTGCACGATACGCAGTATTTT.

This clone was observed a single time. The rearrangement links TRBV4-2 to TRBJ1-2, with no clear D. V lost 0 bases to trimming and J lost 8 bases, with 4 bases between them. The CDR3 extends over 11 amino acids. The germline V gene has CDR1 LGHNA and CDR2 YNFKEQ. The CDR3 DNA sequence: TGTGCCAGCAGCCAAGATTCGGGCTACACCTTC. This codes for CASSQDSGYTF.

The rearrangement links TRBV4-1 to TRBJ1-4, with 7 nucleotides matching TRBD1. This CDR3 spans 14 amino acids. The junction had 5 bases not matched to a gene; V was cut back by 5 bases and J by 5 bases. Germline V gene sequence: CDR1 MGHRA, CDR2 YSYEKL. The CDR3 DNA sequence: TGCGCCAGCAGCGACGGGACAGCAAATGAAAAACTGTTTTTT. Its protein product is CASSDGTANEKLFF.

The rearrangement uses TRBV6-5 and TRBJ1-1, with a weak D call TRBD1 (5 bases). The CDR3 has 15 residues. Per germline, CDR1 MNHEY and CDR2 SVGAGI. Trimming removed 5 bases at V and 5 bases at J, with 18 bases between. The CDR3 spells CASSPESGMVTEAFF. The CDR3 region has the DNA TGTGCCAGCAGTCCGGAGTCAGGGATGGTTACTGAAGCTTTCTTT.

This clone was counted a single time. The chain has TRBV7-9 and TRBJ2-3; 8 bases agree with TRBD1. Germline assignment: CDR1 SEHNR and CDR2 FQNEAQ (reference sequence). The CDR3 sequence is 15 residues long. Trimming at V came to 3 bases and at J to 2 bases, leaving 4 bases not matched to a gene. The chain's CDR3 is CASSFRGQATDTQYF. In nucleotides, the CDR3 is TGTGCCAGCAGCTTCAGGGGGCAGGCCACAGATACGCAGTATTTT.

The chain combines TRBV28 with TRBJ1-1; D uncertain. V lost 3 bases and J 0 bases, leaving 11 bases between the germline ends. The CDR3 is made up of 15 amino acids. CDR1 is MDHEN, CDR2 SYDVKM, per germline. The CDR3 DNA follows: TGTGCCAGCAGTTTGGTGGGGAGGGTGAACACTGAAGCTTTCTTT. It yields the protein CASSLVGRVNTEAFF.

The sample holds a few counts of this clone. The rearrangement uses TRBV19 and TRBJ1-4; D not resolved. V gave up 5 bases and J gave up 4 bases, with 14 bases separating them. Germline-derived CDR1 and CDR2 are LNHDA and SQIVND (reference sequence). This CDR3 spans 15 amino acids. The CDR3 is CASSGTTRGNEKLFF. In DNA, the CDR3 is TGTGCCAGTAGTGGAACTACCCGGGGTAATGAAAAACTGTTTTTT.

The chain couples TRBV4-1 to TRBJ2-1; TRBD2 agrees at 10 bases. Germline CDR1 is MGHRA and CDR2 is YSYEKL. Trimming removed 5 bases from V and 8 bases from J; junction bases left unmatched: 15. The CDR3 has 17 residues. The CDR3 DNA follows: TGCGCCAGCAGCAAAACGCAGCGGGGGGGCCTGTCGCATGAGCAGTTCTTC. It yields the protein CASSKTQRGGLSHEQFF.

The J gene is TRBJ2-2, the V gene TRBV18; 10 bases are shared with TRBD2. This CDR3 is built from 17 residues. CDR1 and CDR2 from the germline V gene are KGHSH and LQKENI. J gave up 4 bases and V 1 base, and 6 bases lay outside the gene matches. The DNA of the CDR3 is TGTGCCAGCTCACCACGGCTAGCGGGGGACCCCACCGGGGAGCTGTTTTTT. It codes for CASSPRLAGDPTGELFF.

This clone came up a few times. V gene TRBV19 combines with J gene TRBJ2-7; 7 bases fit TRBD1. The junction had 6 bases not matched to a gene; V was cut back by 5 bases and J by 2 bases. Germline V lookup: CDR1 LNHDA, CDR2 SQIVND (reference sequence). CDR3 length: 14 amino acids. CDR3 loop: CASSARTGPYEQYF. CDR3 nucleotide sequence: TGTGCCAGTAGTGCCCGGACAGGCCCCTACGAGCAGTACTTC.

The V and J genes are TRBV19 and TRBJ1-2; 8 bases are shared with TRBD1. Germline loops: CDR1 LNHDA, CDR2 SQIVND (reference sequence). There are 16 residues in the CDR3. V trimming: 4 bases; J trimming: 4 bases; junction bases outside the gene matches: 11. Here the CDR3 reads CASSTRTGQGLYGYTF. In nucleotides, the CDR3 is TGTGCCAGTAGTACCCGGACCGGACAGGGCCTCTATGGCTACACCTTC.

V and J are TRBV30 and TRBJ1-3, with no clear D. The CDR3 runs 14 residues. Germline V gives CDR1 GTSNPN, CDR2 SVGIG (reference sequence). Trimming cost V 2 bases and J 0 bases, with 8 bases left between them. This chain's CDR3 is CAWSTTNSGNTIYF. As DNA, the CDR3 is TGTGCCTGGAGTACGACAAACTCTGGAAACACCATATATTTT. The entire variable domain, with the rest obtained from reference TRBV30 and TRBJ1-3, is as follows: SQTIHQWPATLVQPVGSPLSLECTVEGTSNPNLYWYRQAAGRGLQLLFYSVGIGQISSEVPQNLSASRPQDRQFILSSKKLLLSDSGFYLCAWSTTNSGNTIYFGEGSWLTVV.

V usage is TRBV18 and J usage is TRBJ1-4; a weak D match, TRBD1 (6 bases). Between the trimmed V and J ends, which lost 3 bases and 4 bases, there was a span of 12 bases. The CDR3 totals 15 residues. Germline V gene sequence: CDR1 KGHSH, CDR2 LQKENI. The CDR3 sequence: CASSPRTGNNEKLFF. The CDR3 nucleotides are TGTGCCAGCTCACCGCGAACAGGGAATAATGAAAAACTGTTTTTT.

J is TRBJ2-1 and V is TRBV6-5; the match to TRBD1 covers 11 bases. This CDR3 spans 15 amino acids. Germline V gene sequence: CDR1 MNHEY, CDR2 SVGAGI. J lost 7 bases, V lost 5 bases, and 7 bases had no gene match. This CDR3 reads CASSPRDRGWNEQFF. The CDR3 bases are TGTGCCAGCAGTCCGAGGGACAGGGGGTGGAATGAGCAGTTCTTC.

J is TRBJ2-7 and V is TRBV7-3; TRBD1 matches 9 bases. This CDR3 comprises 13 residues. The V gene end was trimmed by 5 bases and the J gene end by 5 bases; junction bases not matched to a gene: 4. Per germline, CDR1 SGHTA and CDR2 FQGTGA. The CDR3 sequence is CASSAGQGHEQYF. The DNA for the CDR3 is TGTGCCAGCAGCGCAGGACAGGGGCACGAGCAGTACTTC.

The chain links TRBV19 to TRBJ2-6, with a possible D match to TRBD1 (5 bases). Trimming removed 4 bases from V and 2 bases from J, with 6 bases in between. CDR1 is LNHDA, CDR2 SQIVND, per germline (reference sequence). The CDR3 sequence is 14 residues long. The CDR3 loop is CASSTGPGANVLTF. The CDR3 DNA is TGTGCCAGTAGTACAGGGCCTGGGGCCAACGTCCTGACTTTC. Full variable domain (missing parts from reference TRBV19 and TRBJ2-6): DGGITQSPKYLFRKEGQNVTLSCEQNLNHDAMYWYRQDPGQGLRLIYYSQIVNDFQKGDIAEGYSVSREKKESFPLTVTSAQKNPTAFYLCASSTGPGANVLTFGAGSRLTVL.

The V gene is TRBV3-1 (or the pseudogene TRBV3-2), the J gene TRBJ1-6, with 9 bases lining up with TRBD1. The CDR3 contains 16 residues. The germline CDR1 and CDR2 sequences are LGHDT and YNNKEL (reference sequence). V lost 4 bases and J lost 4; bases outside the gene matches: 5. In nucleotides, the CDR3 is TGTGCCAGCAGCCCGACCGGACAGGGGTATAATTCACCCCTCCACTTT. This codes for CASSPTGQGYNSPLHF.

The chain links TRBV2 to TRBJ1-2, with D possibly matching TRBD1 (6 bases). CDR1 SNHLY and CDR2 FYNNEI come from the germline V gene. The CDR3 loop spans 14 amino acids. V lost 6 bases and J 8 bases, leaving 19 bases between the germline ends. Here the CDR3 reads CASRSGHSEDGYTF. CDR3 sequence (DNA): TGTGCCAGCAGATCGGGACACTCTGAGGACGGCTACACCTTC.

The J gene is TRBJ1-3, the V gene TRBV2; 7 bases are a match to TRBD1. Germline CDR1 reads SNHLY; CDR2 reads FYNNEI. After removal of 7 bases from V and 0 bases from J, the junction contained 6 bases not matched to a gene. The CDR3 extends over 15 amino acids. Here the CDR3 DNA reads TGTGCCAGCATTCTAAGGGACAGCTCTGGAAACACCATATATTTT. This gives the protein CASILRDSSGNTIYF.

V gene TRBV12-5 combines with J gene TRBJ1-5, with D uncertain. The CDR3 totals 14 residues. Trimming shortened V by 6 bases and J by 2 bases, and 11 bases separated the two germline ends. Germline CDR1 is LGHNT and CDR2 is FRNRAP. This chain's CDR3 is CASGHGDGNQPQHF. In DNA form, the CDR3 reads TGTGCTAGTGGCCATGGAGATGGCAATCAGCCCCAGCATTTT.

The gene calls are TRBV19 and TRBJ1-2; perhaps TRBD1 as D (6 bases). Germline CDR1 reads LNHDA; CDR2 reads SQIVND (reference sequence). The CDR3 is 13 amino acids. V was pared by 5 bases and J by 6 bases, with 13 bases between. The CDR3 DNA sequence: TGTGCCAGTAGTCGTACAGGGTCCCATGGCTACACCTTC. It specifies CASSRTGSHGYTF.

The chain joins TRBV27 to TRBJ2-5; D is ambiguous. V lost 7 bases to trimming and J lost 2 bases, with 8 bases between them. CDR1 MNHEY and CDR2 SMNVEV come from the germline V gene (reference sequence). The length of the CDR3 is 12 residues. The chain's CDR3 is CASTAIQETQYF. The DNA for the CDR3 is TGTGCCAGCACTGCGATTCAAGAGACCCAGTACTTC.

CDR3 region: CASSLRAGGSYEQYF. CDR3 bases: TGTGCCAGCAGCTTGCGAGCGGGGGGCTCCTACGAGCAGTACTTC. The chain combines TRBV5-4 with TRBJ2-7, with 9 bases matching TRBD2. This CDR3 is 15 amino acids long. The germline gives CDR1 SGHNT, CDR2 YYREEE (reference sequence). With 1 base clipped from V and 0 bases from J, the junction kept 2 bases outside the gene matches.

The rearrangement uses TRBV30 and TRBJ2-3; 8 bases are shared with TRBD2. This CDR3 has 15 amino acids. CDR1 GTSNPN and CDR2 SVGIG come from the germline V gene (reference sequence). Losses at the gene ends were 1 base for V and 2 bases for J; bases not matched to a gene: 5. The CDR3 DNA sequence: TGTGCCTGGAGTGCTCGGGGGGGCCACACAGATACGCAGTATTTT. Translated: CAWSARGGHTDTQYF.